The sequence of this T cell receptor beta chain was determined in a study of beta chain features in type 1 diabetes. Regarding the study as a whole: With patients and controls alike, PCR might favor shorter templates to an equal degree.

This clone was seen more than once but under ten times. What it binds is unknown. Every isolated RNA sample was fully reverse transcribed, so sequencing captured expressed TCRB transcripts. The assay was immunoSEQ multiplex PCR, and TCRdb's table has in-frame clones only and misses some. The sample carries just over 600,000 clones, around 16% recorded once. Per the germline V gene, CDR1 is SGDLS and CDR2 is YYNGEE. CDR3 length equals 14 residues. V shed 3 bases and J shed 5 bases, with 13 bases lying between them. The sequenced sample consisted of naive CD4+ T cells from blood. This receptor was obtained from a man in his late teens or twenties in good health. This chain links TRBV9 with TRBJ2-3; D remains ambiguous. As DNA, the CDR3 is TGTGCCAGCAGCGCTCCCTCGAACGGAGATACGCAGTATTTT. Translating gives CASSAPSNGDTQYF.